These T cell receptor beta chains were read from a single sample in a study of CXCR3-negative and CXCR3-positive naive CD8 T cells. TCRdb reprocessed the 5' RACE reads and stores each CDR3 protein as one record, lacking DNA. The table gives tens of thousands of distinct CDR3 sequences; the top ten clones make up around 1.6% of it. Sequencing used naive CXCR3- CD8+ T cells from blood. The receptors were sampled from a human donor in good health. Some clones in this sample may be carry-over from other donors' samples. CDR3s include the opening cysteine and the closing phenylalanine or tryptophan. Each record gives: V gene, J gene, CDR3 protein.

TRBV19	TRBJ1-1	CASSLGQGYTEAFF
TRBV29-1	TRBJ2-7	CSVELDRDYEQYF
TRBV9	TRBJ2-1	CASSVAQSGGLPDNEQFF
TRBV13	TRBJ1-1	CASSIMTGGVLKAFF
TRBV7-2	TRBJ2-1	CASSLGVSLVAGPGDEQFF
TRBV5-1	TRBJ2-2	CASSLPTGELLF
TRBV28	TRBJ2-3	CASSRIRVTVTDTQYF
TRBV7-6	TRBJ2-7	CASSLDRGNSYEQYF
TRBV5-8	TRBJ1-1	CASSLGGPRGAFF
TRBV6-5	TRBJ2-1	CASSSGTGSPYNEQFF
TRBV12-3/TRBV12-4	TRBJ1-2	CASSFGVGDGYTF
TRBV25-1	TRBJ2-5	CASRRAAEETQYF
TRBV5-6	TRBJ2-3	CASRLDVVGGGSTDTQYF
TRBV7-6	TRBJ2-2	CASSGNTGELFF
TRBV12-3/TRBV12-4	TRBJ2-1	CASSLVDANEQFF
TRBV5-6	TRBJ2-7	CASSKTGTSDKYEQYF
TRBV5-1	TRBJ2-1	CASSAGAYNEQFF
TRBV29-1	TRBJ2-1	CSVPGTSGNNEQFF
TRBV4-1	TRBJ1-1	CASSQDRGHTEAFF
TRBV9	TRBJ1-2	CASSVGLRYTF
TRBV12-3/TRBV12-4	TRBJ2-7	CASSTGTRSYEQYF
TRBV20-1	TRBJ2-7	CSAGGQFSYEQYF
TRBV29-1	TRBJ1-1	CSVEDQGGNTEAFF
TRBV6-2/TRBV6-3	TRBJ2-1	CASSGTTVSYNEQFF
TRBV20-1	TRBJ2-7	CSAEGTGLYEQYF
TRBV5-5	TRBJ2-3	CASSLRPLSTDTQYF
TRBV29-1	TRBJ2-3	CSVDGGRTSTDTQYF
TRBV7-8	TRBJ1-4	CASSFFGGISEKLFF
TRBV6-6	TRBJ2-3	CASSMGRDWTQYF
TRBV7-6	TRBJ2-5	CASSFLIQETQYF
TRBV29-1	TRBJ2-1	CTDGPYYNEQFF
TRBV29-1	TRBJ2-7	CSVDGGIHEQYF
TRBV6-5	TRBJ1-1	CASSYSPWRLEGGNEAFF
TRBV19	TRBJ1-5	CASSPGQGATQHF
TRBV29-1	TRBJ2-2	CSVENRWGTGELFF
TRBV29-1	TRBJ2-1	CSVEGVGGARYNEQFF
TRBV29-1	TRBJ2-7	CSVVQGGFYEQYF
TRBV28	TRBJ1-5	CARSSYSNQPQHF
TRBV5-1	TRBJ2-5	CASSFRLAGGEETQYF
TRBV6-5	TRBJ2-3	CASSPGRGPTDTQYF
TRBV3-1	TRBJ2-7	CASSPSGTSGRASYEQYF
TRBV6-6	TRBJ2-7	CASGHIYEQYF
TRBV20-1	TRBJ2-7	CSARWGYEQYF